This TCR beta chain was profiled in a study of CD8 T cells in ankylosing spondylitis. Researchers built TCR beta libraries using quantitative 5'-RACE with molecular barcodes. TCRdb itself ran the 5' RACE reads through MiXCR, one entry per CDR3 protein. The data hold 250,000 to 300,000 distinct CDR3 sequences, with approximately 20% observed a single time. With respect to this clonotype: Its antigen is unknown.

Study-level points and caveats: Reportedly, disease-linked clones are significantly enriched in ankylosing spondylitis patients' matched synovial fluid. About 8 highly homologous variants made up a TCR beta motif that seemed to typify ankylosing spondylitis blood. Disease-linked clones proved CD8+ and comparatively uncommon in peripheral blood.

The CDR3 sequence is 14 residues long. Germline-derived CDR1 and CDR2 are SGHRS and YFSETQ. Deletions cut 4 bases from V and 2 bases from J, with 9 bases between. Specimen: blood, either unsorted or a sorted T cell fraction (not recorded which). This clonotype originated in a male donor with ankylosing spondylitis or in good health (not recorded which). This rearrangement joins TRBV5-1 to TRBJ2-2; D is uncertain. CDR3 in DNA: TGCGCCAGCAGCGCCCCTCTTAACACCGGGGAGCTGTTTTTT. Protein product: CASSAPLNTGELFF.